This TCR beta chain was recovered during a study of blood T cell repertoires in COVID-19 (TCRdb year 2020). Study-level background: Samples from collaborators originated in the United States, Italy and Spain and spanned both the acute and convalescent phases of COVID-19. The dataset comprised deeply sampled blood TCRbeta repertoires from subjects exposed to, actively infected with, or recovered from COVID-19. Samples were obtained from the ongoing ImmuneRACE study (first 160 participants) and from some 1,200 subjects provided by 6 global collaborators. Where available, HLA class I and class II types were taken from metadata supplied by the sample provider and were not determined by assay-based typing. The repertoires were made available in a free public database intended to serve as a resource for research on the immune response to SARS-CoV-2. Nearly every sample came with metadata listing a de-identified subject ID, COVID-19 status, age in years and sex. The prospective study material was composed of cDNA or gDNA derived from T cells, B-cell-depleted T cells, or PBMCs. General study outcomes and caveats: How much clinical and demographic metadata was included differed by source and by participant, and the metadata was provided uncurated.

Details on this clone: Its cognate antigen has yet to be identified. Base-call qualities are not available, and no considerably larger clone is one nucleotide away.

TCRbeta CDR3 regions were amplified from genomic DNA using the immunoSEQ Assay, a bias-controlled multiplex PCR. In the authors' own workflow: The number of nucleated cells in each sample was estimated by amplification of reference gene primers within the assay. To quantify the absolute abundance of each unique TCRbeta CDR3 rearrangement, sequence reads were collapsed and filtered. For each sample, productive Simpson clonality was calculated by taking the square root of Simpson's diversity index across productive rearrangements. TCRdb obtained this table from immuneACCESS and retained in-frame rearrangements with V and J assigned. These tables miss some clones; where compared with another copy, unresolved V genes account for less than half of the shortfall, and the remainder is unexplained. V and J calls and clone size are as listed in that table; D and trimming were resolved from the DNA. In this sample the table shows around 240,000 clones, roughly four fifths of which occur a single time. The ten largest clones add up to 7.4% of the sample.

The collaborating institutions used their own protocols to collect whole blood in K2EDTA tubes. Collaborator samples were shipped for TCRbeta analysis as frozen whole blood, isolated PBMCs, or DNA extracted from either sample type. V sheds 2 bases and J sheds 3 bases, leaving 12 bases between their ends. CDR1 and CDR2, per the germline V gene, are SGDLS and YYNGEE. There are 15 amino acids in the CDR3, from cysteine to phenylalanine inclusive. The CDR3 DNA has 45 bases and is translated from base 1. This sequence originates from a woman in her fifties or sixties with acute or convalescent COVID-19. The rearranged segments are TRBV9 and TRBJ2-1; 6 matching bases give a weak D call of TRBD2. Sequenced: peripheral blood. The bases read TGTGCCAGCAGCGTCCTATCCGGGGGCTACAATGAGCAGTTCTTC. Its amino acids are CASSVLSGGYNEQFF.